This T cell receptor (beta chain) came from a study of T cells after yellow fever vaccination. The wider study: The SMART-Seq v4 Ultra Low Input method served to prepare the low-cell-number fractions. General observations from the study: Most clones from primary vaccination were detected again post-booster (roughly 96% CD4, 88% CD8). Repertoires obtained by FACS sorting could include abundant clonotypes that entered as contaminants from the bulk population.

The CDR3 is 15 residues long. CDR1 is LNHDA and CDR2 is SQIVND in the germline V gene (reference sequence). Trimming left V 7 bases short and J 5 bases short, with 20 bases between. Making TCR cDNA involved 5'RACE template switching, which added UMIs and a universal primer site. TCRdb itself ran the 5' RACE reads through MiXCR, one entry per CDR3 protein. The profile shows a few hundred thousand distinct CDR3 sequences, 11% of them singletons. A note on this clonotype: Antigen specificity is unknown.

The J gene is TRBJ1-1, the V gene TRBV19; D possibly corresponds to TRBD1 (5 bases). This clonotype originated in a man aged 18 to 29 who received the YFV17D yellow fever vaccine. Sample: PBMCs, taken on the day of the first yellow fever vaccination. For the CDR3, the DNA is TGTGCCAGTACTTCAGGCAGCGGGGGAGTGACTGAAGCTTTCTTT. It yields the protein CASTSGSGGVTEAFF. Complete variable domain (other parts from reference TRBV19 and TRBJ1-1): DGGITQSPKYLFRKEGQNVTLSCEQNLNHDAMYWYRQDPGQGLRLIYYSQIVNDFQKGDIAEGYSVSREKKESFPLTVTSAQKNPTAFYLCASTSGSGGVTEAFFGQGTRLTVV.